One sample yielded the 7 T cell receptor beta chains listed below, sequenced in a study of OX40 agonist ivuxolimab in advanced cancers. TCRdb keeps only in-frame clones here, not all; method: immunoSEQ multiplex PCR. The sample contains about 30,000 clones, roughly 84% of which appear only once. The sequenced sample was CD4+ or CD8+ T cells sorted from blood, obtained in a trial of the OX40 agonist ivuxolimab. Source of these receptors: an adult with an advanced solid tumor such as melanoma, head and neck, liver or kidney cancer.

V and J are TRBV30 and TRBJ2-3; TRBD2 might be the D (5 bases). Trimming shortened V by 2 bases and J by 4 bases, and 16 bases separated the two germline ends. The CDR3 consists of 15 residues. The germline V gene has CDR1 GTSNPN and CDR2 SVGIG (reference sequence). The CDR3 region has the DNA TGTGCCTGGAGTTATTCAGGAGGATTGGCAGATACGCAGTATTTT. Translation gives CAWSYSGGLADTQYF.

V gene TRBV6-1 combines with J gene TRBJ2-7, with D perhaps being TRBD1 or TRBD2 (5 bases each). The CDR3 is 15 residues long. Trimming stripped 3 bases from V and 3 bases from J, with 15 bases between. CDR1 MNHNS and CDR2 SASEGT come from the germline V gene. As DNA, the CDR3 is TGTGCCAGCAGTGAGGGTCAGGGAGAATACTACGAGCAGTACTTC. This translates into CASSEGQGEYYEQYF.

The chain combines TRBV2 with TRBJ2-7; D remains ambiguous. This CDR3 is built from 13 residues. Germline V CDR1 and CDR2: SNHLY, FYNNEI. The V and J ends lost 1 base and 3 bases respectively, with 7 bases between them. The CDR3 is CASSEGSYYEQYF. The CDR3 coding sequence is TGTGCCAGCAGTGAAGGTAGCTACTACGAGCAGTACTTC.

In nucleotides, the CDR3 is TGTGCCAGCAGCCTAGCGGGTTACACCGGGGAGCTGTTTTTT. Translation: CASSLAGYTGELFF. V usage is TRBV13 and J usage is TRBJ2-2, with 8 bases identical to TRBD2. Unmatched junction bases numbered 2, after V lost 5 bases and J lost 3 bases. Germline assignment: CDR1 PRHDT and CDR2 FYEKMQ (reference sequence). The CDR3 extends over 14 amino acids. Together with reference TRBV13 and TRBJ2-2, the CDR3 gives the full variable domain: AAGVIQSPRHLIKEKRETATLKCYPIPRHDTVYWYQQGPGQDPQFLISFYEKMQSDKGSIPDRFSAQQFSDYHSELNMSSLELGDSALYFCASSLAGYTGELFFGEGSRLTVL.

This chain connects TRBV5-5 to TRBJ2-3; D is perhaps TRBD2 (5 bases). This CDR3 comprises 16 residues. V lost 7 bases and J 0 bases, leaving 18 bases between the germline ends. Per the germline V gene, CDR1 is SGHKS and CDR2 is YYEKEE (reference sequence). CDR3 DNA sequence: TGTGCCAGCGTTCCTCAGAGGAGGACCAGCACAGATACGCAGTATTTT. Translation: CASVPQRRTSTDTQYF. Full variable domain (rest looked up from reference TRBV5-5 and TRBJ2-3): DAGVTQSPTHLIKTRGQQVTLRCSPISGHKSVSWYQQVLGQGPQFIFQYYEKEERGRGNFPDRFSARQFPNYSSELNVNALLLGDSALYLCASVPQRRTSTDTQYFGPGTRLTVL.

CDR3 protein: CASSLSPDGYTF. CDR3 nucleotides: TGCGCCAGCAGCCTAAGCCCGGATGGCTACACCTTC. This sequence joins TRBV5-1 and TRBJ1-2; D call uncertain. Trimming took 4 bases from V and 6 from J, leaving 10 bases between them. This CDR3 is built from 12 residues. In germline, CDR1 is SGHRS, CDR2 YFSETQ.

The J gene is TRBJ1-3, the V gene TRBV6-5; 7 nucleotides match TRBD1. Germline V gives CDR1 MNHEY, CDR2 SVGAGI. The CDR3 is made up of 16 amino acids. V dropped 4 bases and J dropped 4; count of bases not matched to a gene: 10. CDR3 nucleotides: TGTGCCAGCAGTTTCGAGACAGGGTTAGGCGGAAACACCATATATTTT. It translates to CASSFETGLGGNTIYF.